The clone carrying this T cell receptor beta chain came up a few times. The target antigen is unknown. These data originate in a study of blood T cells in healthy people across ages. On the study more broadly: With template switching, about one barcoded beta molecule was captured per two T cells. Study-wide results and caveats: Compared with aged donors, long-lived donors showed fewer expanded clones, suggesting selection.

The second PCR ran 7 to 11 cycles with a sample-barcoded 5' primer and J-beta primers. TCRdb re-called the 5' RACE reads through MiXCR, storing one row per CDR3 protein. The data contain around 1,500,000 distinct CDR3 sequences, about 40% of them seen just once; the ten biggest clones take up 7.9%. Peripheral blood samples of roughly 9.8 milliliters were drawn from each donor. A minimum of 6.5 million PBMCs was isolated per sample. This receptor was identified in a woman aged 18-29 years in good health. The sample was blood.

The CDR3 here is CASSQETGSQPQHF. The CDR3 bases are TGTGCCAGCAGTCAAGAGACAGGGAGTCAGCCCCAGCATTTT. V is TRBV12-3 or TRBV12-4 and J is TRBJ1-5; 7 bases match TRBD1. The CDR3 contains 14 residues. Trimming cost V 5 bases and J 6 bases; bases outside gene matches: 7.